This entry describes one TCR beta chain. Its specificity is not known. This entry belongs to a study of post-analysis software for immune sequencing data. Germline-derived CDR1 and CDR2 are DFQATT and SNEGSKA (reference sequence). V lost 5 bases and J 9 bases, leaving 11 bases between the germline ends. CDR3 length: 11 residues. Built from TCR beta cDNA, the libraries had unique molecular identifiers in them. One entry per CDR3 protein, called by TCRdb with MiXCR from the PCR reads. The profile shows some 700,000 distinct CDR3 sequences, over 45% of them singletons. Notes on the study in general: About five TRBV segments (TRBV5-6, TRBV5-1 and TRBV20-1 among them) occurred more frequently in patients than in controls. Samples made in the same batch grouped tightly together by F measure. There was significantly lower normalized Chao1 diversity in multiple sclerosis patients than in controls.

The chain joins TRBV20-1 to TRBJ2-1; no clear D. This receptor was identified in a girl aged 2 to 10 with multiple sclerosis. Sequenced material: blood. This CDR3 reads CSAQKGGEQFF. CDR3 bases: TGCAGTGCTCAGAAGGGCGGTGAGCAGTTCTTC.